This T cell receptor (beta chain) was retrieved from a study of cytomegalovirus exposure and HLA in healthy donors. Findings of the study overall: Researchers counted 164 TCR beta chains as cytomegalovirus-associated. For most TCR beta V segments, an earlier analysis put the productive rate at about 90% or about 30% of the time.

Vbeta (60) and Jbeta (13) primers were used in the PCR. The repertoire was sequenced with immunoSEQ multiplex PCR; TCRdb's copy has only in-frame clones and lacks some. The sample has about 130,000 clones. In the case of this clone: What it binds is unknown.

The sample taken for sequencing was PBMCs. The source is a woman aged 40 to 50 in good health and CMV-seropositive.

The CDR3 reads CASSERTSGRDNEQFF. CDR3 in DNA: TGTGCCAGCAGCGAACGGACTAGCGGGAGAGACAATGAGCAGTTCTTC. The chain links TRBV7-7 to TRBJ2-1, with TRBD2 matching 13 bases. CDR1 and CDR2 (germline): SSHAT, FNYEAQ (reference sequence). CDR3 length: 16 residues. The junction had 6 bases not matched to a gene; V was cut back by 5 bases and J by 5 bases.